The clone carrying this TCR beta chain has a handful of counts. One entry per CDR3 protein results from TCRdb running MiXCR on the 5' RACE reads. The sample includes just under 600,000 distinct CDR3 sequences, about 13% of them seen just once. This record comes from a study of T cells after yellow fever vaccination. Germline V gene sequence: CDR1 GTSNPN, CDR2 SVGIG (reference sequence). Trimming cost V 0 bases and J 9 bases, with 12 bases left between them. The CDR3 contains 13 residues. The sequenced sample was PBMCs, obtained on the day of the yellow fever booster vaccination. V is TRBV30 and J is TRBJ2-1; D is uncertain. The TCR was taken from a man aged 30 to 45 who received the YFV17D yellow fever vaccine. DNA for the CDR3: TGTGCCTGGAGTGTACACGTGTGGGGTGAGCAGTTCTTC. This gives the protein CAWSVHVWGEQFF.